These T cell receptor beta chains were read from a single sample in a study of cytomegalovirus exposure and HLA in healthy donors. Sequenced by immunoSEQ multiplex PCR; TCRdb stores in-frame clones only, minus some. Of about 170,000 clones listed, about 96% are singletons. The source material was PBMCs. Every receptor here comes from a young woman in good health and CMV-seronegative. The CDR3 runs from the conserved cysteine through the conserved F or W. The D gene is left open where the match is weak. Not all rows give a size; the values are once, few, many and, for expanded clones, a class.

v_call,clone_size,d_call,j_call,cdr3_aa,cdr3_nt
TRBV7-3,NA,TRBD2,TRBJ2-1,CASSLLGTSGGYNEQFF,TGTGCCAGCAGCTTGCTCGGGACTAGCGGGGGATACAATGAGCAGTTCTTC
TRBV2,NA,TRBD1,TRBJ1-5,CASRADRENQPQHF,TGTGCCAGCAGAGCGGACAGGGAAAATCAGCCCCAGCATTTT
TRBV10-3,NA,NA,TRBJ1-5,CAISSGDSNQPQHF,TGTGCCATCAGTTCGGGGGATAGCAATCAGCCCCAGCATTTT
TRBV9,NA,NA,TRBJ2-2,CASSEARDWPNTGELFF,TGTGCCAGCAGCGAAGCGAGGGACTGGCCGAACACCGGGGAGCTGTTTTTT
TRBV25-1,NA,NA,TRBJ2-3,CASSESLTDTQYF,TGTGCCAGCAGTGAATCACTCACAGATACGCAGTATTTT
TRBV27,NA,TRBD1,TRBJ1-2,CASRGTGNYSYTF,TGTGCCAGCAGAGGGACAGGCAACTATAGCTACACCTTC
TRBV4-3,NA,TRBD2,TRBJ2-1,CASSPQAGVYNEQFF,TGCGCCAGCAGCCCACAAGCGGGAGTCTACAATGAGCAGTTCTTC
TRBV15,NA,NA,TRBJ2-4,CATSRDPVAKNIQYF,TGTGCCACCAGCAGAGATCCGGTAGCCAAAAACATTCAGTACTTC
TRBV7-3,NA,TRBD2,TRBJ2-3,CASSRLAGGPDTQYF,TGTGCCAGCAGCAGACTAGCGGGGGGGCCGGATACGCAGTATTTT
TRBV4-1,NA,NA,TRBJ2-7,CASSQMKGDYEQYF,TGCGCCAGCAGCCAAATGAAGGGGGACTACGAGCAGTACTTC
TRBV7-2,NA,TRBD1,TRBJ1-6,CASSLKGADSPLHF,TGTGCCAGCAGCTTAAAGGGGGCTGATTCACCCCTCCACTTT
TRBV11-3,NA,NA,TRBJ2-1,CASSLDDSPYGEQFF,TGTGCCAGCAGCTTAGACGACTCCCCCTATGGTGAGCAGTTCTTC
TRBV11-2,NA,TRBD1,TRBJ2-7,CASSLTDRTSSYEQYF,TGTGCCAGCAGCTTAACGGACAGGACGAGCTCCTACGAGCAGTACTTC
TRBV13,NA,NA,TRBJ2-7,CASSLLLTGGGDEQYF,TGTGCCAGCAGCTTACTCCTTACGGGGGGCGGGGACGAGCAGTACTTC
TRBV6-5,NA,TRBD1,TRBJ1-2,CASRKGQGANTF,TGTGCCAGCAGAAAGGGACAGGGGGCAAACACCTTC
TRBV4-3,NA,NA,TRBJ2-7,CASSPSVGSYEQYF,TGCGCCAGCAGCCCGTCGGTAGGGAGCTACGAGCAGTACTTC
TRBV6-6,NA,TRBD1,TRBJ1-6,CASSKGAGSPLHF,TGTGCCAGCAGCAAGGGGGCTGGGTCACCCCTCCACTTT
TRBV6-1,NA,NA,TRBJ1-4,CASSEALLRDLRGVVFF,TGTGCCAGCAGTGAAGCGCTTCTTAGGGACTTGCGAGGAGTGGTGTTTTTT
TRBV30,NA,NA,TRBJ1-2,CAWSVQGLMGYTF,TGTGCCTGGAGTGTTCAGGGGTTAATGGGCTACACCTTC
TRBV4-1,once,NA,TRBJ1-5,CASSQDWADQPQHF,TGCGCCAGCAGCCAAGATTGGGCCGATCAGCCCCAGCATTTT
TRBV1,NA,NA,TRBJ1-4,CTSSGPLDRQNEKLFF,TGCACCAGCAGCGGCCCCCTGGACAGACAAAATGAAAAACTGTTTTTT
TRBV29-1,NA,TRBD1,TRBJ1-1,CSARPGQERAFF,TGCAGCGCAAGGCCGGGACAGGAACGAGCTTTCTTT
TRBV7-2,NA,TRBD2,TRBJ2-3,CATKLAGSTDTQYF,TGTGCCACCAAACTAGCGGGGAGCACAGATACGCAGTATTTT
TRBV6-1,NA,TRBD1,TRBJ1-2,CASTRQGAGYTF,TGTGCCAGCACCAGACAGGGGGCAGGCTACACCTTC
TRBV5-1,NA,TRBD1,TRBJ1-4,CASRGGQGGSEKLFF,TGCGCCAGCAGGGGGGGACAGGGCGGCAGTGAAAAACTGTTTTTT
TRBV4-2,NA,NA,TRBJ1-5,CASSPGQSLSNQPQHF,TGTGCCAGCAGCCCCGGACAGTCGCTTAGCAATCAGCCCCAGCATTTT
TRBV27,NA,TRBD1,TRBJ1-6,CASSPTGYSPLHF,TGTGCCAGCAGTCCGACAGGGTATTCACCCCTCCACTTT
TRBV19,few,TRBD2,TRBJ2-2,CASSSPGLATGGELFF,TGTGCCAGTAGTTCTCCGGGACTAGCAACAGGCGGGGAGCTGTTTTTT
TRBV9,NA,TRBD1,TRBJ1-4,CASSVEGQVGEKLFF,TGTGCCAGCAGCGTAGAGGGACAGGTCGGAGAAAAACTGTTTTTT
TRBV6-4,NA,TRBD1,TRBJ1-2,CATRQGLGYGYTF,TGTGCCACCCGACAGGGTCTGGGCTATGGCTACACCTTC
TRBV11-2,NA,TRBD1,TRBJ1-3,CASSIYEGAQAGNTIYF,TGTGCCAGCAGCATCTATGAGGGGGCGCAGGCTGGAAACACCATATATTTT
TRBV18,NA,TRBD1,TRBJ1-1,CASSPGQGANTEAFF,TGTGCCAGCTCACCGGGACAGGGAGCGAACACTGAAGCTTTCTTT
TRBV5-1,NA,NA,TRBJ2-5,CASSLQAEETQYF,TGCGCCAGCAGCCTACAGGCAGAAGAGACCCAGTACTTC
TRBV9,NA,TRBD1,TRBJ1-2,CASSKEQGAEGYTF,TGTGCCAGCAGCAAAGAACAGGGGGCGGAGGGCTACACCTTC
TRBV5-3,NA,TRBD1,TRBJ2-2,CARSLGTGVDGELFF,TGTGCCAGAAGCTTGGGGACAGGGGTTGACGGGGAGCTGTTTTTT
TRBV9,NA,NA,TRBJ1-3,CASSVGRFLGNTIYF,TGTGCCAGCAGCGTAGGGCGGTTCCTCGGAAACACCATATATTTT
TRBV4-3,NA,NA,TRBJ1-4,CASSQDPQQNEKLFF,TGCGCCAGCAGCCAAGATCCACAGCAGAATGAAAAACTGTTTTTT
TRBV29-1,NA,NA,TRBJ1-1,CSSKQGSYTEAFF,TGCAGCAGCAAACAGGGTTCTTACACTGAAGCTTTCTTT
TRBV7-2,NA,NA,TRBJ2-7,CASSWDSTYEQYF,TGTGCCAGCAGCTGGGACTCCACCTACGAGCAGTACTTC
TRBV7-8,NA,NA,TRBJ2-7,CASSLSRDKYEQYF,TGTGCCAGCAGTTTGAGTAGAGATAAGTACGAGCAGTACTTC
TRBV18,NA,NA,TRBJ1-6,CASSPVQGTSPLHF,TGTGCCAGCTCACCGGTACAGGGTACGTCACCCCTCCACTTT
TRBV9,once,NA,TRBJ2-3,CASSVDPRHMKTADTQYF,TGTGCCAGCAGCGTAGACCCCCGACACATGAAAACTGCAGATACGCAGTATTTT
TRBV12-2,NA,NA,TRBJ1-3,CASRFTLPGQGAGNTIYF,TGTGCAAGTCGCTTTACTCTACCGGGACAGGGTGCTGGAAACACCATATATTTT
TRBV7-2,NA,NA,TRBJ2-2,CASSLDEGAVNTGELFF,TGTGCCAGCAGCTTAGACGAAGGGGCAGTGAACACCGGGGAGCTGTTTTTT
TRBV15,NA,NA,TRBJ2-7,CATSRGWGGQDEQYF,TGTGCCACCAGCAGAGGTTGGGGGGGGCAGGACGAGCAGTACTTC
TRBV7-2,NA,TRBD2,TRBJ2-1,CASSAGLAGTSDNEQFF,TGTGCCAGCAGCGCAGGACTAGCGGGGACAAGCGACAATGAGCAGTTCTTC
TRBV4-3,NA,NA,TRBJ2-3,CASSQGLEKATDTQYF,TGCGCCAGCAGCCAAGGGCTAGAAAAGGCCACAGATACGCAGTATTTT
TRBV5-1,NA,NA,TRBJ2-1,CASSLMTDYNEQFF,TGCGCCAGCAGCTTGATGACAGACTACAATGAGCAGTTCTTC